This T cell receptor beta chain was recorded in a study of PD-L1 blockade in urothelial cancer. Study-level background: Between 0 and 3 chemotherapy regimens preceded treatment for each patient. Samples of blood were analyzed 3 weeks (second dose) and 6 weeks after treatment start. Blood samples had a median of around 140,000 T cells, 75,000 or so unique TCRs, and clonality 0.08 to 0.085.

A note on this clone: As yet, its antigen is unknown.

Some clones are missing from TCRdb's copy, which holds only in-frame ones; the method was immunoSEQ multiplex PCR. The sample yields under 90,000 clones, 85% to 95% seen once. Study results and limitations: It was durable-benefit patients whose tumor-associated blood clones expanded more at 3 weeks.

CDR3 length: 18 residues. V lost 5 bases to trimming and J lost 5 bases, with 24 bases between them. The germline V gene has CDR1 ENHRY and CDR2 SYGVKD. The sequences come from PBMCs, collected around atezolizumab (anti-PD-L1) treatment. The receptor's source is a man between 60 and 75 years old with urothelial cancer. V is TRBV10-3 and J is TRBJ2-2, with D perhaps TRBD1 (6 bases). The DNA for the CDR3 is TGTGCCATCAGTCCGCGCAACCAATTACAGGGAGTAACCGGGGAGCTGTTTTTT. Translation gives CAISPRNQLQGVTGELFF.